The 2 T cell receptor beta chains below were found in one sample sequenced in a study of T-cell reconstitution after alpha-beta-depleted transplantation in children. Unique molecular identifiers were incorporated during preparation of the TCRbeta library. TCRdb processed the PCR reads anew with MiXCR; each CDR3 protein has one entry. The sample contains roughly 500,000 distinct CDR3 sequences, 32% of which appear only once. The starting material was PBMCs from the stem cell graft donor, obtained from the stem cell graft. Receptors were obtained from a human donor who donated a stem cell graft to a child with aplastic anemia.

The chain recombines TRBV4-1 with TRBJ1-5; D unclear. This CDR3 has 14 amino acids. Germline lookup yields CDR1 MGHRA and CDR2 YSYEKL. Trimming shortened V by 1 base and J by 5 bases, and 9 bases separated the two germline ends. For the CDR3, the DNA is TGCGCCAGCAGCCAAGGTGAGGCGGATCAGCCCCAGCATTTT. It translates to CASSQGEADQPQHF.

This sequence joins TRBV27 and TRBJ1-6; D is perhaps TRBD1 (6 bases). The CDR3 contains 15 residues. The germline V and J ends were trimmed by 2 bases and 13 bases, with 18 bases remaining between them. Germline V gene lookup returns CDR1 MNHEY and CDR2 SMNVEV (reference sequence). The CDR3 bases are TGTGCCAGCAGTTTAAGGGTGGGTCAGGGGATTCCCCTCCACTTT. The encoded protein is CASSLRVGQGIPLHF.